The next 22 T cell receptor beta chains were all read from a single sample in a study of technical replicates of blood from a handful of donors. TCRdb's table, derived via immunoSEQ multiplex PCR, lists solely in-frame clones and lacks some. This table has 65,000 to 80,000 clones, 92% appearing once. The sequencing input was T cells isolated from PBMCs. Every receptor here comes from a human donor in good health.

V gene TRBV19 combines with J gene TRBJ1-5, with TRBD1 identical over 9 bases. Per the germline V gene, CDR1 is LNHDA and CDR2 is SQIVND (reference sequence). CDR3 length: 19 residues. After removal of 3 bases from V and 0 bases from J, the junction contained 12 bases not matched to a gene. CDR3 protein: CASSMGRDRALYSNQPQHF. The CDR3 DNA reads TGTGCCAGTAGTATGGGTAGGGACAGGGCGCTATATAGCAATCAGCCCCAGCATTTT.

The chain uses TRBV25-1 and TRBJ2-1, with a weak D call TRBD1 (5 bases). The CDR3 is 14 residues long. V was shortened by 7 bases and J by 3 bases, with 13 bases between the two germline ends. Germline V lookup: CDR1 MGHDK, CDR2 SYGVNS. CDR3 nucleotides: TGTGCCAGCAATCCCAGGGAAGGCTACAATGAGCAGTTCTTC. Translation gives CASNPREGYNEQFF.

The chain couples TRBV5-1 to TRBJ2-1; 7 nucleotides agree with TRBD1. V lost 4 bases, J lost 0 bases, and 7 bases stayed unmatched. CDR1 is SGHRS and CDR2 is YFSETQ in the germline V gene. The CDR3 contains 16 residues. CDR3: CASSKPGQHSYNEQFF. CDR3 sequence (DNA): TGCGCCAGCAGCAAACCGGGACAGCACTCCTACAATGAGCAGTTCTTC.

The chain carries TRBV19 and TRBJ1-5, with D perhaps TRBD1 (5 bases). The CDR3 length is 16 residues. Trimming shortened V by 3 bases and J by 3 bases, and 15 bases separated the two germline ends. In germline, CDR1 is LNHDA, CDR2 SQIVND (reference sequence). The CDR3 loop reads CASSISSSGDNQPQHF. The CDR3, as DNA: TGTGCCAGTAGTATTAGTTCTTCGGGGGACAATCAGCCCCAGCATTTT. The complete variable domain, with remaining parts taken from reference TRBV19 and TRBJ1-5, reads DGGITQSPKYLFRKEGQNVTLSCEQNLNHDAMYWYRQDPGQGLRLIYYSQIVNDFQKGDIAEGYSVSREKKESFPLTVTSAQKNPTAFYLCASSISSSGDNQPQHFGDGTRLSIL.

In this sample, this clone turned up once. The V and J genes are TRBV5-1 and TRBJ2-3; no clear D. Trimming cost V 2 bases and J 2 bases, with 15 bases left between them. Germline V gene lookup returns CDR1 SGHRS and CDR2 YFSETQ. This CDR3 region has 16 residues. CDR3 region: CASSFSLQLDTDTQYF. In DNA form, the CDR3 reads TGCGCCAGCAGCTTTAGCCTCCAACTGGACACAGATACGCAGTATTTT.

The gene calls are TRBV9 and TRBJ2-1; 8 positions agree with TRBD2. V dropped 1 base and J dropped 8; count of bases not matched to a gene: 17. There are 18 residues in the CDR3. Germline V lookup: CDR1 SGDLS, CDR2 YYNGEE. Written as DNA, the CDR3 is TGTGCCAGCAGCGTACCTCGTCATAGCGGGACGAGAGGGGATGAGCAGTTCTTC. It codes for CASSVPRHSGTRGDEQFF.

The V and J genes are TRBV11-2 and TRBJ2-5; the D gene is possibly TRBD1 (6 bases). CDR3 size: 16 residues. V was clipped by 2 bases and J by 2 bases, with 15 bases between them. Germline CDR1 reads SGHAT; CDR2 reads FQNNGV. Here the CDR3 DNA reads TGTGCCAGCAGCTTAAGGGGGAGCGGAGGTCAAGAGACCCAGTACTTC. This encodes CASSLRGSGGQETQYF.

The V and J genes are TRBV28 and TRBJ1-2; 9 bases are a match to TRBD1. The ends lost 5 bases at V and 6 bases at J; junction bases unmatched: 7. Germline CDR1 is MDHEN and CDR2 is SYDVKM. The CDR3 is made up of 14 amino acids. The CDR3 DNA reads TGTGCCAGCAGTCTACTACAGGGGGCTGATGGCTACACCTTC. It yields the protein CASSLLQGADGYTF.

J is TRBJ2-5 and V is TRBV2; 10 bases line up with TRBD2. The junction had 4 bases not matched to a gene; V was cut back by 5 bases and J by 4 bases. Germline V CDR1 and CDR2: SNHLY, FYNNEI. This CDR3 is 14 amino acids long. CDR3: CASSIAGGLETQYF. DNA of the CDR3: TGTGCCAGCAGTATAGCGGGAGGTTTAGAGACCCAGTACTTC.

The chain combines TRBV2 with TRBJ2-3; TRBD1 agrees at 10 bases. Germline V gene sequence: CDR1 SNHLY, CDR2 FYNNEI. Germline trimming cut 9 bases from V and 3 bases from J; bases unmatched to any gene: 9. The CDR3 has 15 amino acids. The CDR3 protein is CARGRDRGRTDTQYF. CDR3 in DNA: TGTGCCAGGGGGAGGGACAGGGGAAGGACAGATACGCAGTATTTT.

The rearrangement links TRBV4-1 to TRBJ2-1; the D is unclear. Trimming removed 2 bases from V and 6 bases from J, with 5 bases in between. Germline-derived CDR1 and CDR2 are MGHRA and YSYEKL. This CDR3 has 12 amino acids. The CDR3 nucleotides read TGCGCCAGCAGCCAAATCGGCAATGAGCAGTTCTTC. Protein product: CASSQIGNEQFF.

This chain joins TRBV4-1 and TRBJ2-4; possibly TRBD2 for D (6 bases). From germline, CDR1 is MGHRA and CDR2 YSYEKL. The CDR3 has 14 residues. Trimming took off 1 base at V and 7 bases at J, with 11 bases between the two ends. The CDR3 loop reads CASSQVEGRNIQYF. The CDR3 DNA follows: TGCGCCAGCAGCCAAGTGGAGGGGAGGAACATTCAGTACTTC.

This chain joins TRBV7-3 and TRBJ2-1; D is perhaps TRBD2 (6 bases). V was cut by 5 bases and J by 6 bases, with 11 bases left in between. The germline CDR1 and CDR2 sequences are SGHTA and FQGTGA. This CDR3 contains 13 residues. CDR3 nucleotide sequence: TGTGCCAGCAGCGCTACTAGCCCCAATGAGCAGTTCTTC. Residues: CASSATSPNEQFF. Looking up the rest from reference TRBV7-3 and TRBJ2-1 gives the full variable domain: GAGVSQTPSNKVTEKGKYVELRCDPISGHTALYWYRQSLGQGPEFLIYFQGTGAADDSGLPNDRFFAVRPEGSVSTLKIQRTERGDSAVYLCASSATSPNEQFFGPGTRLTVL.

The J gene is TRBJ1-1, the V gene TRBV5-1, with TRBD1 identical over 7 bases. The CDR3 extends over 13 amino acids. The J segment lost 7 bases and the V segment lost 0 bases, leaving 3 bases of the junction unmatched. CDR1 is SGHRS, CDR2 YFSETQ, per germline. As DNA, the CDR3 is TGCGCCAGCAGCTTGGGGACAGGTTTTGAAGCTTTCTTT. Translating gives CASSLGTGFEAFF.

V and J are TRBV10-1 and TRBJ2-3; possible D gene TRBD2, 6 bases. Trimming took 5 bases from V and 5 from J, leaving 20 bases between them. CDR1 is WNHNN, CDR2 SYGVQD, per germline (reference sequence). The CDR3 consists of 16 residues. The DNA of the CDR3 is TGCGCCAGCAGTAAACGGGACTCTCTTCGGGGAGATACGCAGTATTTT. It translates to CASSKRDSLRGDTQYF.

Here the CDR3 DNA reads TGTGCCAGCAGCCCCGCGGATGAGCAGTTCTTC. It yields the protein CASSPADEQFF. The chain employs TRBV7-9 and TRBJ2-1; no clear D. CDR1 and CDR2 (germline): SEHNR, FQNEAQ (reference sequence). The CDR3 covers 11 residues. Trimming cost V 5 bases and J 8 bases, with 7 bases left between them.

The genes are TRBV19 and TRBJ1-1; perhaps TRBD1 as D (5 bases). Germline V gives CDR1 LNHDA, CDR2 SQIVND (reference sequence). Trimming stripped 4 bases from V and 3 bases from J, with 9 bases between. This CDR3 has 13 residues. The CDR3 nucleotides read TGTGCCAGTAGTAATACAGGAGACACTGAAGCTTTCTTT. Its protein product is CASSNTGDTEAFF.

This chain connects TRBV30 to TRBJ2-5, with 10 bases lining up with TRBD1. Trimming at V came to 7 bases and at J to 4 bases, leaving 9 bases not matched to a gene. The CDR3 runs 14 residues. The germline V gene encodes CDR1 GTSNPN and CDR2 SVGIG (reference sequence). The DNA of the CDR3 is TGTGCCTCGTACCATGACAGGGGGCTAGAGACCCAGTACTTC. It codes for CASYHDRGLETQYF.

This clone was recorded once. The genes are TRBV11-3 and TRBJ2-2; the D gene is possibly TRBD1 (6 bases). From germline, CDR1 is SGHNT and CDR2 YENEEA. The CDR3 sequence is 12 residues long. V lost 6 bases, J lost 4 bases, and 6 bases lay in between. The CDR3 loop reads CASRGATGELFF. CDR3 in DNA: TGTGCCAGCAGGGGGGCCACCGGGGAGCTGTTTTTT.

This clone was picked up one time. For the CDR3, the DNA is TGTGCCTGGACGGGGACAGGGGTGGTCAATGAGCAGTTCTTC. Its protein is CAWTGTGVVNEQFF. The chain couples TRBV30 to TRBJ2-1; 10 bases are shared with TRBD1. The CDR3 extends over 14 amino acids. Germline-derived CDR1 and CDR2 are GTSNPN and SVGIG (reference sequence). With 4 bases clipped from V and 6 bases from J, the junction kept 6 bases outside the gene matches.

The V and J genes are TRBV1 and TRBJ1-2. TRBV1 is a pseudogene segment. The CDR3 runs to 14 residues. This CDR3 reads CTSSRFGGLYGYTF. In DNA form, the CDR3 reads TGCACCAGCAGCCGTTTCGGGGGATTATATGGCTACACCTTC.

This chain uses TRBV19 with TRBJ2-2, with a tentative D call TRBD2 (6 bases). Trimming removed 0 bases from V and 4 bases from J, with 18 bases in between. Germline loops: CDR1 LNHDA, CDR2 SQIVND (reference sequence). CDR3 length equals 18 residues. The CDR3: CASSIEAGIGRGTGELFF. The CDR3, as DNA: TGTGCCAGTAGTATAGAGGCGGGAATAGGGCGAGGCACCGGGGAGCTGTTTTTT.